Each of the 24 T cell receptor beta chains below was sequenced from the same sample in a study of blood T cells in healthy people across ages. Primers used in a second PCR of about 6 to 11 cycles were a sample-barcoded 5' primer and a J-beta primer mix. A single record per CDR3 protein comes from TCRdb applying MiXCR to the 5' RACE reads. The sample has about 670,000 distinct CDR3 sequences, 45% to 60% seen once. Material: blood. These receptors came from a woman at least 80 years old in good health.

This clonotype was seen ten or more times. The chain joins TRBV2 to TRBJ2-1; 14 positions match TRBD2. This CDR3 spans 14 amino acids. With V trimmed by 10 bases and J by 9 bases, 8 bases remained unmatched. Germline CDR1 reads SNHLY; CDR2 reads FYNNEI. The CDR3: CATRGLAGAVEQFF. CDR3 sequence (DNA): TGTGCCACACGGGGACTAGCGGGGGCGGTTGAGCAGTTCTTC. Full variable domain (rest looked up from reference TRBV2 and TRBJ2-1): EPEVTQTPSHQVTQMGQEVILRCVPISNHLYFYWYRQILGQKVEFLVSFYNNEISEKSEIFDDQFSVERPDGSNFTLKIRSTKLEDSAMYFCATRGLAGAVEQFFGPGTRLTVL.

With respect to this clonotype: This clone may be a read error of a much larger clone one base away. In this CDR3 the conserved last residue, phenylalanine or tryptophan, is missing, so a read error is likely. The chain uses TRBV30 and TRBJ1-1, with no clear D. Germline loops: CDR1 GTSNPN, CDR2 SVGIG (reference sequence). CDR3 length: 10 residues. V was cut by 3 bases and J by 7 bases, with 6 bases left in between. The DNA for the CDR3 is TGTGCCTGGAGAGGAAATGAAGCTTTCATT. Its translation: CAWRGNEAFI.

The CDR3: CASSPSGGTEQYF. The CDR3 DNA reads as TGTGCCAGCTCACCCTCCGGAGGCACCGAGCAGTACTTC. The chain links TRBV18 to TRBJ2-7; D perhaps matches TRBD2 (5 bases). Trimming shortened V by 3 bases and J by 6 bases, and 12 bases separated the two germline ends. The CDR3 runs 13 residues. Germline assignment: CDR1 KGHSH and CDR2 LQKENI.

The chain recombines TRBV12-3 or TRBV12-4 with TRBJ2-5; D not certain. V dropped 10 bases and J dropped 0 bases, with 12 bases sitting between them. The CDR3 length is 13 residues. The CDR3 spells CATAVRNQETQYF. CDR3 DNA: TGTGCCACAGCAGTCAGAAACCAAGAGACCCAGTACTTC.

This chain joins TRBV20-1 and TRBJ2-3; D not certain. The V gene's germline CDR1 is DFQATT and CDR2 SNEGSKA (reference sequence). The CDR3 consists of 14 residues. Trimming pared 1 base from V and 6 bases from J, leaving 14 bases between. The CDR3 region has the DNA TGCAGTGCTAGAGTGTACGGCGCATGGGATACGCAGTATTTT. It specifies CSARVYGAWDTQYF.

This rearrangement joins TRBV3-1 to TRBJ2-3, with 8 bases that match TRBD2. Germline-derived CDR1 and CDR2 are LGHDT and YNNKEL (reference sequence). CDR3 length equals 13 residues. V trimming: 4 bases; J trimming: 6 bases; junction bases outside the gene matches: 3. CDR3 nucleotides: TGTGCCAGCAGCCTGCGGGAGGCCGATACGCAGTATTTT. Protein sequence: CASSLREADTQYF.

This clonotype was seen only a few times. The CDR3 DNA follows: TGTGCCAGCAGTTTCGGACTAGCGAGAGATGAGCAGTTCTTC. It encodes CASSFGLARDEQFF. This rearrangement joins TRBV12-3 or TRBV12-4 to TRBJ2-1; TRBD2 matches at 9 bases. There are 14 residues in the CDR3. Trimming removed 3 bases from V and 8 bases from J; junction bases left unmatched: 5.

The chain has TRBV6-2 or TRBV6-3 and TRBJ2-5; 8 nucleotides match TRBD1. The V segment lost 5 bases and the J segment 5 bases; nucleotides outside the gene matches: 7. This CDR3 has 14 residues. Germline CDR1 and CDR2: MNHEY and SVGEGT. CDR3 residues: CASSNQGAEETQYF. As DNA, the CDR3 is TGTGCCAGCAGTAATCAGGGGGCTGAGGAGACCCAGTACTTC.

The chain couples TRBV20-1 to TRBJ1-1, with D possibly TRBD1 on 6 matching bases. From germline, CDR1 is DFQATT and CDR2 SNEGSKA (reference sequence). V lost 3 bases to trimming and J lost 3 bases, with 14 bases between them. This CDR3 has 14 residues. Written as DNA, the CDR3 is TGCAGTGCTAGGCCCCTCCCAGGGGACACTGAAGCTTTCTTT. It yields the protein CSARPLPGDTEAFF.

The rearrangement joins TRBV9 to TRBJ2-2, with 11 positions matching TRBD2. Germline V gene sequence: CDR1 SGDLS, CDR2 YYNGEE. J was trimmed by 2 bases and V by 1 base; bases with no gene match: 4. The CDR3 has 17 residues. The CDR3 sequence is CASSVPGTSGNTGELFF. CDR3 sequence (DNA): TGTGCCAGCAGCGTACCAGGGACTAGCGGAAACACCGGGGAGCTGTTTTTT.

The genes are TRBV20-1 and TRBJ2-7; D is ambiguous. The V end lost 6 bases, the J end lost 7 bases, and 25 bases lay between the germline ends. From germline, CDR1 is DFQATT and CDR2 SNEGSKA (reference sequence). This CDR3 spans 15 amino acids. DNA for the CDR3: TGCAGTGCCTTGGGCGGCGCCACTGGGTACAATGAGCAGTACTTC. As protein: CSALGGATGYNEQYF.

The gene calls are TRBV29-1 and TRBJ2-3; the match to TRBD2 covers 11 bases. The CDR3 extends over 14 amino acids. V dropped 7 bases and J dropped 4; count of bases not matched to a gene: 7. The germline V gene encodes CDR1 SQVTM and CDR2 ANQGSEA. The DNA for the CDR3 is TGCAGCGCCGCCGGGACTAGCGGATCAGATACGCAGTATTTT. Translation: CSAAGTSGSDTQYF.

The chain has TRBV7-8 and TRBJ2-3; possible D gene TRBD2, 5 bases. Germline lookup yields CDR1 SGHVS and CDR2 FQNEAQ. The V end lost 5 bases, the J end lost 0 bases, and 15 bases lay between the germline ends. This CDR3 is 16 amino acids long. CDR3 coding DNA: TGTGCCAGCAGCGACGCATCAGCGGCGAGCACAGATACGCAGTATTTT. This translates into CASSDASAASTDTQYF.

This clonotype was detected ten times or more. V usage is TRBV3-1 and J usage is TRBJ2-5; possible D gene TRBD2, 5 bases. This CDR3 is built from 14 residues. The V end was cut by 3 bases, the J end by 7 bases, with 15 bases between. Per the germline V gene, CDR1 is LGHDT and CDR2 is YNNKEL (reference sequence). The CDR3 spells CASSHEASYGTQYF. The CDR3 region has the DNA TGTGCCAGCAGCCATGAGGCTAGCTACGGGACCCAGTACTTC.

This clonotype has more than one count but fewer than ten. V usage is TRBV7-2 and J usage is TRBJ2-3, with D uncertain. Germline-derived CDR1 and CDR2 are SGHTA and FQGNSA. The CDR3 totals 13 residues. Trimming left V 5 bases short and J 5 bases short, with 11 bases between. The CDR3 sequence: CASSVQRKDTQYF. The CDR3 DNA reads TGTGCCAGCAGCGTACAAAGGAAAGATACGCAGTATTTT.

The chain joins TRBV21-1 to TRBJ2-2; the table's D call TRBD1 went unverified against the DNA. TRBV21-1 is labeled a pseudogene. The CDR3 length is 16 residues. DNA for the CDR3: TGTGCCCGAAAAGGGGGGACAGCACCTAACACCGGGGAGCTGTTTTTT. Residues: CARKGGTAPNTGELFF.

This chain uses TRBV6-5 with TRBJ1-2; the D is unclear. Looked up from germline, CDR1 is MNHEY and CDR2 is SVGAGI. This CDR3 has 13 residues. Trimming removed 5 bases from V and 4 bases from J, with 11 bases in between. CDR3 DNA: TGTGCCAGCAGTACTGGCCTGTCCTATGGCTACACCTTC. This codes for CASSTGLSYGYTF.

This chain uses TRBV29-1 with TRBJ2-3, with unresolved D. Trimming took 5 bases from V and 6 from J, leaving 15 bases between them. Germline CDR1 and CDR2: SQVTM and ANQGSEA. CDR3 length: 13 amino acids. CDR3 DNA sequence: TGCAGCGTTTTTGGCCCTTTGGCGGATACGCAGTATTTT. Translation gives CSVFGPLADTQYF.

This clonotype has at least ten counts. The chain employs TRBV5-1 and TRBJ2-3; 9 bases fit TRBD2. J was trimmed by 8 bases and V by 4 bases; bases with no gene match: 17. The CDR3 has 17 residues. CDR1 and CDR2 (germline): SGHRS, YFSETQ. The CDR3 DNA sequence: TGCGCCAGCAGCAGGGGGGACCGGCTAGCGGGGTCAGCTACGCAGTATTTT. This encodes CASSRGDRLAGSATQYF.

The V and J genes are TRBV2 and TRBJ2-7, with 7 nucleotides matching TRBD2. Trimming at V came to 7 bases and at J to 7 bases, leaving 10 bases not matched to a gene. Germline V CDR1 and CDR2: SNHLY, FYNNEI. The CDR3 is 13 amino acids. CDR3 nucleotide sequence: TGTGCCAGCACTCCAACTACCGGGGGGGAGCAGTACTTC. Translation gives CASTPTTGGEQYF. The whole variable domain, filled in from reference TRBV2 and TRBJ2-7, reads EPEVTQTPSHQVTQMGQEVILRCVPISNHLYFYWYRQILGQKVEFLVSFYNNEISEKSEIFDDQFSVERPDGSNFTLKIRSTKLEDSAMYFCASTPTTGGEQYFGPGTRLTVT.

This clonotype showed up many times. V usage is TRBV6-5 and J usage is TRBJ2-1; the match to TRBD1 covers 9 bases. CDR1 and CDR2 (germline): MNHEY, SVGAGI. The CDR3 contains 15 residues. V dropped 0 bases and J dropped 6; count of bases not matched to a gene: 3. CDR3 sequence reads: CASSYSDRGSNEQFF. The CDR3 bases are TGTGCCAGCAGTTACTCGGACAGGGGAAGCAATGAGCAGTTCTTC.

The chain recombines TRBV5-1 with TRBJ2-1; 7 bases are a match to TRBD2. Per the germline V gene, CDR1 is SGHRS and CDR2 is YFSETQ. The ends lost 0 bases at V and 15 bases at J; junction bases unmatched: 9. The CDR3 consists of 13 residues. The CDR3 here is CASSLEGGSNSFF. CDR3 bases: TGCGCCAGCAGCTTGGAGGGCGGGAGCAATTCGTTCTTC.

The V gene is TRBV28, the J gene TRBJ2-3; D assignment may be TRBD1 or TRBD2 (5 bases each). The germline V gene has CDR1 MDHEN and CDR2 SYDVKM. V shed 3 bases and J shed 2 bases, with 9 bases lying between them. The CDR3 extends over 14 amino acids. Here the CDR3 reads CASSFFGTTDTQYF. CDR3 bases: TGTGCCAGCAGTTTCTTTGGGACCACAGATACGCAGTATTTT.

This clonotype was seen many times. The chain is built from TRBV9 and TRBJ2-3, with TRBD2 matching over 10 bases. This CDR3 has 16 amino acids. Germline CDR1 is SGDLS and CDR2 is YYNGEE. V trimming: 0 bases; J trimming: 4 bases; junction bases outside the gene matches: 5. The CDR3 protein is CASSVGVSGRADTQYF. In nucleotides, the CDR3 is TGTGCCAGCAGCGTAGGAGTGAGCGGGAGGGCAGATACGCAGTATTTT.